Shown below are 3 T cell receptor beta chains from a single sample sequenced in a study of shared clonotypes between healthy human individuals. Clones were sequenced by immunoSEQ multiplex PCR, and TCRdb holds only the in-frame ones, with some missing. The top ten clones hold 1.4% to 1.5% of a sample with roughly 1,100,000 clones, roughly 80% of them seen once. Material: memory CD4+ T cells sorted from blood. Stated subset: CD45RA-negative fraction. Every receptor here comes from a man aged 18 to 29 in good health.

The chain couples TRBV18 to TRBJ2-6; 8 bases match TRBD2. The germline V gene encodes CDR1 KGHSH and CDR2 LQKENI. The ends lost 0 bases at V and 2 bases at J; junction bases unmatched: 0. This CDR3 is 16 amino acids long. The CDR3 sequence: CASSPPAGAGANVLTF. The CDR3 DNA reads TGTGCCAGCTCACCACCAGCGGGGGCTGGGGCCAACGTCCTGACTTTC.

V and J are TRBV18 and TRBJ2-2; TRBD1 aligns across 12 bases. The germline gives CDR1 KGHSH, CDR2 LQKENI. The V and J ends lost 1 base and 7 bases, in that order; junction bases with no gene match: 7. CDR3 length: 17 amino acids. CDR3 protein: CASSPLPGTGGIGELFF. The CDR3 region has the DNA TGTGCCAGCTCACCACTACCGGGGACAGGGGGCATCGGGGAGCTGTTTTTT.

This chain links TRBV11-2 with TRBJ2-2, with unresolved D. V shed 8 bases and J shed 0 bases, with 10 bases lying between them. The CDR3 sequence is 14 residues long. CDR1 and CDR2 from the germline V gene are SGHAT and FQNNGV. The CDR3 DNA reads as TGTGCCAGCCAGACCTACGCGAACACCGGGGAGCTGTTTTTT. The encoded protein is CASQTYANTGELFF.